The 7 T cell receptor beta chains in this list originate from one sample, sequenced in a study of blood T cell repertoires in COVID-19 (dated by TCRdb to about 2020). Libraries came from the immunoSEQ multiplex PCR assay. TCRdb's version of the immuneACCESS table is confined to in-frame rearrangements and falls short of the full clone set. An unresolved V gene accounts for under half of the shortfall where checked; the remainder is of unknown origin. This sample has roughly 250,000 clones in its table, and roughly 90% of those were observed once. The ten largest clones add up to 7.2% of the sample. The sample comprised peripheral blood. The source of these receptors is a man in his sixties who had recovered from COVID-19.

V usage is TRBV5-4 and J usage is TRBJ1-5; D call uncertain. V was shortened by 2 bases and J by 3 bases, with 12 bases between the two germline ends. CDR1 is SGHNT and CDR2 is YYREEE in the germline V gene (reference sequence). The CDR3 is made up of 15 amino acids. CDR3 DNA sequence: TGTGCCAGCAGCTTTTCCGGGAGACCCAATCAGCCCCAGCATTTT. Translation: CASSFSGRPNQPQHF. Full variable domain (missing parts from reference TRBV5-4 and TRBJ1-5): ETGVTQSPTHLIKTRGQQVTLRCSSQSGHNTVSWYQQALGQGPQFIFQYYREEENGRGNFPPRFSGLQFPNYSSELNVNALELDDSALYLCASSFSGRPNQPQHFGDGTRLSIL.

This clone was detected only once. The rearrangement links TRBV5-6 to TRBJ2-3, with 9 bases lining up with TRBD1. Germline V CDR1 and CDR2: SGHDT, YYEEEE. CDR3 length equals 15 residues. The trim removed 2 bases at V and 5 bases at J, leaving 6 bases unmatched. The CDR3 nucleotides are TGTGCCAGCAGCTTCAGAACAGGGGGCTTAGATACGCAGTATTTT. This gives the protein CASSFRTGGLDTQYF.

This chain connects TRBV28 to TRBJ2-1; 14 positions agree with TRBD2. This CDR3 is 16 amino acids long. From germline, CDR1 is MDHEN and CDR2 SYDVKM. V lost 5 bases and J lost 3; bases outside the gene matches: 3. CDR3 amino acids: CASSRTSGGFYNEQFF. The CDR3 DNA reads TGTGCCAGCAGTCGGACTAGCGGGGGGTTCTACAATGAGCAGTTCTTC.

The chain uses TRBV2 and TRBJ1-5; D uncertain. Germline-derived CDR1 and CDR2 are SNHLY and FYNNEI. The ends were cut back, 4 bases at V and 4 bases at J, with 14 bases in the middle. This CDR3 has 15 residues. The CDR3 reads CASSAEGGANQPQHF. In nucleotides, the CDR3 is TGTGCCAGCAGTGCCGAGGGTGGCGCAAATCAGCCCCAGCATTTT.

The chain has TRBV6-5 and TRBJ2-1; D not certain. Germline V gene data show CDR1 as MNHEY and CDR2 as SVGAGI. The V and J ends lost 2 bases and 0 bases respectively, with 11 bases between them. This CDR3 has 16 amino acids. The CDR3 region is CASSYGLVSSYNEQFF. The CDR3, as DNA: TGTGCCAGCAGTTACGGGCTGGTGAGCTCCTACAATGAGCAGTTCTTC.

The chain joins TRBV2 to TRBJ2-5, with 12 bases lining up with TRBD2. Germline assignment: CDR1 SNHLY and CDR2 FYNNEI. V dropped 2 bases and J dropped 7; count of bases not matched to a gene: 8. The CDR3 contains 16 residues. CDR3 amino acids: CASSELLAGGLGTQYF. The CDR3 nucleotides read TGTGCCAGCAGTGAACTCCTAGCGGGGGGGCTGGGGACCCAGTACTTC.

The chain carries TRBV9 and TRBJ2-5; a possible D gene is TRBD1 (6 bases). The CDR3 has 14 residues. The V gene lost 1 base and the J gene lost 4 bases, with 11 bases spanning the gap. Per germline, CDR1 SGDLS and CDR2 YYNGEE. CDR3 region: CASSVSPGVETQYF. The CDR3 DNA sequence: TGTGCCAGCAGCGTAAGCCCAGGGGTAGAGACCCAGTACTTC. Based on the CDR3 plus reference TRBV9 and TRBJ2-5, the full variable domain is DSGVTQTPKHLITATGQRVTLRCSPRSGDLSVYWYQQSLDQGLQFLIQYYNGEERAKGNILERFSAQQFPDLHSELNLSSLELGDSALYFCASSVSPGVETQYFGPGTRLLVL.